Shown below are 27 T cell receptor beta chains from a single sample sequenced in a study of CD8+ T cells in alopecia areata. Treatment denoted: oral pan-JAK inhibitor, 5-10 mg twice daily. After isolation, RNA underwent reverse transcription to generate cDNA as the sequencing template. The repertoire was sequenced with immunoSEQ multiplex PCR; TCRdb's copy has only in-frame clones and lacks some. This sample has about 210,000 clones, with roughly three fifths found just once. This sample comprised CD4+ T cells sorted from blood, obtained between weeks 43 and 45, from a patient treated with tofacitinib. These receptors came from a human donor with alopecia areata.

The rearrangement links TRBV2 to TRBJ2-1; 7 nucleotides agree with TRBD2. This CDR3 region has 15 residues. With V trimmed by 3 bases and J by 3 bases, 5 bases remained unmatched. CDR1 and CDR2 (germline): SNHLY, FYNNEI. For the CDR3, the DNA is TGTGCCAGCAGTGATCCGGGGGGTAACTACAATGAGCAGTTCTTC. Translated: CASSDPGGNYNEQFF.

The chain uses TRBV7-8 and TRBJ2-2; perhaps TRBD1 as D (6 bases). Germline V gene data show CDR1 as SGHVS and CDR2 as FQNEAQ. This CDR3 contains 15 residues. Deletions cut 3 bases from V and 1 base from J, with 9 bases between. The CDR3, as DNA: TGTGCCAGCAGCTTCTCCAGGGGGAACACCGGGGAGCTGTTTTTT. Protein: CASSFSRGNTGELFF.

The chain recombines TRBV9 with TRBJ1-1; TRBD1 is a possible D gene (5 bases). Germline lookup yields CDR1 SGDLS and CDR2 YYNGEE. Trimming took off 4 bases at V and 4 bases at J, with 17 bases between the two ends. The length of the CDR3 is 15 residues. The CDR3 coding sequence is TGTGCCAGCAGCCCTCGGGACCCGATGGGCACTGAAGCTTTCTTT. Translation gives CASSPRDPMGTEAFF.

The chain recombines TRBV9 with TRBJ1-1; 7 nucleotides align to TRBD1. This CDR3 has 14 residues. The germline V gene encodes CDR1 SGDLS and CDR2 YYNGEE. V shed 4 bases, J shed 1 base, and the junction held 4 bases outside the gene matches. The CDR3 loop is CASSSQGTNTEAFF. In DNA form, the CDR3 reads TGTGCCAGCAGCTCACAGGGGACGAACACTGAAGCTTTCTTT.

This clone was seen once. The V gene is TRBV10-3, the J gene TRBJ2-4, with D possibly TRBD1 on 6 matching bases. The CDR3 loop spans 17 amino acids. Germline V CDR1 and CDR2: ENHRY, SYGVKD. The V and J ends lost 0 bases and 5 bases respectively, with 17 bases between them. The DNA for the CDR3 is TGTGCCATCAGTGAGTCTCCAGGGGTTTCGGCCCAAAACATTCAGTACTTC. Translating gives CAISESPGVSAQNIQYF.

This clone was seen only once. The CDR3: CSASSPMTAFF. CDR3 nucleotide sequence: TGCAGTGCTTCCTCACCCATGACAGCTTTCTTT. The V and J genes are TRBV20-1 and TRBJ1-1; D gene uncertain. The V gene's germline CDR1 is DFQATT and CDR2 SNEGSKA (reference sequence). CDR3 length equals 11 residues. V was shortened by 5 bases and J by 10 bases, with 14 bases between the two germline ends.

The genes are TRBV10-3 and TRBJ2-7; 11 bases match TRBD2. The CDR3 extends over 15 amino acids. V trimming: 6 bases; J trimming: 2 bases; junction bases outside the gene matches: 6. Germline V gene lookup returns CDR1 ENHRY and CDR2 SYGVKD. The CDR3 DNA reads as TGTGCCATCAGGTCTAGCGGGGGGATAACCTACGAGCAGTACTTC. Translating gives CAIRSSGGITYEQYF.

The chain couples TRBV29-1 to TRBJ1-1; D call uncertain. Germline CDR1 is SQVTM and CDR2 is ANQGSEA. V was trimmed by 1 base and J by 7 bases, leaving 16 bases between them. There are 14 residues in the CDR3. CDR3 protein: CSVEGRPKGGEAFF. CDR3 DNA sequence: TGCAGCGTTGAAGGTCGACCAAAAGGCGGTGAAGCTTTCTTT.

This clone showed up just once. This rearrangement joins TRBV2 to TRBJ2-5; D not resolved. Germline V gene data show CDR1 as SNHLY and CDR2 as FYNNEI. V was clipped by 7 bases and J by 2 bases, with 14 bases between them. This CDR3 has 14 residues. This chain's CDR3 is CASTDGRGQETQYF. CDR3 nucleotides: TGTGCCAGCACTGACGGGCGTGGGCAAGAGACCCAGTACTTC.

The chain is built from TRBV30 and TRBJ1-2; maybe TRBD1 (6 bases). This CDR3 contains 13 residues. With 4 bases removed from V and 4 bases from J, the gap between germline ends came to 13 bases. Germline CDR1 GTSNPN, CDR2 SVGIG (reference sequence). The chain's CDR3 is CAWTPTGTYGYTF. For the CDR3, the DNA is TGTGCCTGGACCCCCACAGGGACCTATGGCTACACCTTC.

The chain uses TRBV4-3 and TRBJ2-3, with D possibly called TRBD1 or TRBD2 (5 bases each). The V end was cut by 1 base, the J end by 2 bases, with 13 bases between. Per germline, CDR1 LGHNA and CDR2 YSLEER. The CDR3 contains 16 residues. Written as DNA, the CDR3 is TGCGCCAGCAGCCAAGGGGACCCCACACCCACAGATACGCAGTATTTT. Amino acids: CASSQGDPTPTDTQYF.

The genes are TRBV25-1 and TRBJ2-1; 8 nucleotides line up with TRBD2. This CDR3 spans 16 amino acids. Germline V gene data show CDR1 as MGHDK and CDR2 as SYGVNS. The V segment lost 4 bases and the J segment 9 bases; nucleotides outside the gene matches: 14. This chain's CDR3 is CASSGDGAGGSREQFF. Here the CDR3 DNA reads TGTGCCAGCAGTGGAGACGGGGCGGGGGGCTCACGTGAGCAGTTCTTC. Complete variable domain (other parts from reference TRBV25-1 and TRBJ2-1): EADIYQTPRYLVIGTGKKITLECSQTMGHDKMYWYQQDPGMELHLIHYSYGVNSTEKGDLSSESTVSRIRTEHFPLTLESARPSHTSQYLCASSGDGAGGSREQFFGPGTRLTVL.

The chain has TRBV30 and TRBJ2-1; D is ambiguous. The CDR3 contains 11 residues. Trimming left V 4 bases short and J 6 bases short, with 7 bases between. The germline V gene has CDR1 GTSNPN and CDR2 SVGIG (reference sequence). In nucleotides, the CDR3 is TGTGCCTGGATAATGGTCAATGAGCAGTTCTTC. As protein: CAWIMVNEQFF.

This chain joins TRBV29-1 and TRBJ1-2; D possibly corresponds to TRBD1 (6 bases). The CDR3 sequence is 16 residues long. The V gene lost 0 bases and the J gene lost 4 bases, with 18 bases spanning the gap. CDR1 and CDR2 (germline): SQVTM, ANQGSEA. The CDR3 DNA sequence: TGCAGCGTTGAAGATCTGGGGGGCGGGAGTAGCTATGGCTACACCTTC. Protein: CSVEDLGGGSSYGYTF.

The gene calls are TRBV7-2 and TRBJ1-1; D call uncertain. V gave up 1 base and J gave up 2 bases, with 11 bases separating them. Germline-derived CDR1 and CDR2 are SGHTA and FQGNSA. CDR3 size: 15 residues. The CDR3 here is CASSLVKGGNTEAFF. The DNA of the CDR3 is TGTGCCAGCAGCTTAGTTAAGGGCGGCAACACTGAAGCTTTCTTT.

This clone was detected many times. V and J are TRBV28 and TRBJ2-1; TRBD2 might be the D (5 bases). The CDR3 is made up of 14 amino acids. The germline gives CDR1 MDHEN, CDR2 SYDVKM. Trimming removed 4 bases from V and 8 bases from J, with 15 bases in between. CDR3: CASSSGGGGDEQFF. CDR3 DNA sequence: TGTGCCAGCAGTTCGGGTGGAGGAGGCGATGAGCAGTTCTTC.

The V call is TRBV30, the J call TRBJ2-3; D not certain. Germline lookup yields CDR1 GTSNPN and CDR2 SVGIG (reference sequence). The V and J ends lost 0 bases and 4 bases respectively, with 8 bases between them. This CDR3 is built from 13 residues. CDR3 residues: CAWSVLGADTQYF. DNA for the CDR3: TGTGCCTGGAGTGTACTTGGGGCAGATACGCAGTATTTT.

J is TRBJ2-2 and V is TRBV29-1; D is tentatively TRBD1 or TRBD2 (6 bases each). The CDR3 runs to 14 residues. Germline V CDR1 and CDR2: SQVTM, ANQGSEA. The V end was cut by 7 bases, the J end by 2 bases, with 14 bases between. CDR3 sequence reads: CSARRDINTGELFF. The CDR3 region has the DNA TGCAGCGCCCGGAGGGACATCAACACCGGGGAGCTGTTTTTT.

The chain couples TRBV14 to TRBJ1-5; perhaps TRBD1 as D (6 bases). Trimming cost V 1 base and J 11 bases, with 12 bases left between them. Per the germline V gene, CDR1 is SGHDN and CDR2 is FVKESK. This CDR3 has 13 amino acids. For the CDR3, the DNA is TGTGCCAGCAGCCAAGCGGGGGCCGGGGCCCAGCATTTT. Protein product: CASSQAGAGAQHF.

The chain joins TRBV7-9 to TRBJ2-4; possibly TRBD1 for D (6 bases). The V end lost 3 bases, the J end lost 0 bases, and 15 bases lay between the germline ends. CDR1 and CDR2 from the germline V gene are SEHNR and FQNEAQ (reference sequence). The CDR3 length is 17 residues. CDR3 in DNA: TGTGCCAGCAGCTTCATAAACAGGGACCGAGCCAAAAACATTCAGTACTTC. Translation gives CASSFINRDRAKNIQYF.

The chain links TRBV30 to TRBJ2-7; D may be TRBD1 (5 bases). Trimming left V 0 bases short and J 4 bases short, with 13 bases between. Germline loops: CDR1 GTSNPN, CDR2 SVGIG (reference sequence). CDR3 size: 14 residues. CDR3 nucleotides: TGTGCCTGGAGTGTAGGGGCAGGGATGTACGAGCAGTACTTC. Residues: CAWSVGAGMYEQYF.

The genes are TRBV4-3 and TRBJ2-1; D is tentatively TRBD1 or TRBD2 (5 bases each). This CDR3 is built from 14 residues. Deletions cut 0 bases from V and 9 bases from J, with 12 bases between. CDR1 and CDR2 (germline): LGHNA, YSLEER. The chain's CDR3 is CASSQDGALGEQFF. The CDR3 DNA sequence: TGCGCCAGCAGCCAAGACGGGGCGTTGGGTGAGCAGTTCTTC.

This clone was seen more than once but under ten times. The chain joins TRBV6-5 to TRBJ1-4, with TRBD1 identical over 7 bases. The CDR3 runs to 13 residues. Per the germline V gene, CDR1 is MNHEY and CDR2 is SVGAGI. With V trimmed by 6 bases and J by 7 bases, 5 bases remained unmatched. The chain's CDR3 is CASRRDSTEKLFF. The CDR3 region has the DNA TGTGCCAGCAGGAGGGACAGCACTGAAAAACTGTTTTTT.

This clone has more than one count but fewer than ten. The chain employs TRBV5-1 and TRBJ2-7; 8 bases match TRBD1. The CDR3 length is 16 residues. In germline, CDR1 is SGHRS, CDR2 YFSETQ. The V segment lost 2 bases and the J segment 0 bases; nucleotides outside the gene matches: 7. CDR3 sequence (DNA): TGCGCCAGCAGCTTTGGACAGGGAGGCCTCTCCTACGAGCAGTACTTC. It encodes CASSFGQGGLSYEQYF.

The chain couples TRBV29-1 to TRBJ1-2, with D unresolved. V was cut by 5 bases and J by 4 bases, with 17 bases left in between. The germline V gene encodes CDR1 SQVTM and CDR2 ANQGSEA. The CDR3 totals 14 residues. CDR3 sequence reads: CSVSEGRAIYGYTF. For the CDR3, the DNA is TGCAGCGTTTCAGAGGGCAGAGCCATCTATGGCTACACCTTC.

The V gene is TRBV5-1, the J gene TRBJ2-2; D is perhaps TRBD1 or TRBD2 (5 bases each). The CDR3 length is 16 residues. Trimming pared 0 bases from V and 0 bases from J, leaving 9 bases between. Germline V gives CDR1 SGHRS, CDR2 YFSETQ. CDR3 region: CASSLAGQTNTGELFF. CDR3 DNA: TGCGCCAGCAGCTTGGCGGGGCAGACGAACACCGGGGAGCTGTTTTTT. The entire variable domain, with the rest obtained from reference TRBV5-1 and TRBJ2-2, is as follows: KAGVTQTPRYLIKTRGQQVTLSCSPISGHRSVSWYQQTPGQGLQFLFEYFSETQRNKGNFPGRFSGRQFSNSRSEMNVSTLELGDSALYLCASSLAGQTNTGELFFGEGSRLTVL.

The chain has TRBV2 and TRBJ2-4; TRBD1 matches 8 bases. Germline assignment: CDR1 SNHLY and CDR2 FYNNEI. After removal of 6 bases from V and 8 bases from J, the junction contained 3 bases not matched to a gene. The CDR3 is made up of 12 amino acids. CDR3 sequence: CASRRQGHIQYF. The CDR3 DNA reads TGTGCCAGCAGACGACAGGGGCACATTCAGTACTTC.